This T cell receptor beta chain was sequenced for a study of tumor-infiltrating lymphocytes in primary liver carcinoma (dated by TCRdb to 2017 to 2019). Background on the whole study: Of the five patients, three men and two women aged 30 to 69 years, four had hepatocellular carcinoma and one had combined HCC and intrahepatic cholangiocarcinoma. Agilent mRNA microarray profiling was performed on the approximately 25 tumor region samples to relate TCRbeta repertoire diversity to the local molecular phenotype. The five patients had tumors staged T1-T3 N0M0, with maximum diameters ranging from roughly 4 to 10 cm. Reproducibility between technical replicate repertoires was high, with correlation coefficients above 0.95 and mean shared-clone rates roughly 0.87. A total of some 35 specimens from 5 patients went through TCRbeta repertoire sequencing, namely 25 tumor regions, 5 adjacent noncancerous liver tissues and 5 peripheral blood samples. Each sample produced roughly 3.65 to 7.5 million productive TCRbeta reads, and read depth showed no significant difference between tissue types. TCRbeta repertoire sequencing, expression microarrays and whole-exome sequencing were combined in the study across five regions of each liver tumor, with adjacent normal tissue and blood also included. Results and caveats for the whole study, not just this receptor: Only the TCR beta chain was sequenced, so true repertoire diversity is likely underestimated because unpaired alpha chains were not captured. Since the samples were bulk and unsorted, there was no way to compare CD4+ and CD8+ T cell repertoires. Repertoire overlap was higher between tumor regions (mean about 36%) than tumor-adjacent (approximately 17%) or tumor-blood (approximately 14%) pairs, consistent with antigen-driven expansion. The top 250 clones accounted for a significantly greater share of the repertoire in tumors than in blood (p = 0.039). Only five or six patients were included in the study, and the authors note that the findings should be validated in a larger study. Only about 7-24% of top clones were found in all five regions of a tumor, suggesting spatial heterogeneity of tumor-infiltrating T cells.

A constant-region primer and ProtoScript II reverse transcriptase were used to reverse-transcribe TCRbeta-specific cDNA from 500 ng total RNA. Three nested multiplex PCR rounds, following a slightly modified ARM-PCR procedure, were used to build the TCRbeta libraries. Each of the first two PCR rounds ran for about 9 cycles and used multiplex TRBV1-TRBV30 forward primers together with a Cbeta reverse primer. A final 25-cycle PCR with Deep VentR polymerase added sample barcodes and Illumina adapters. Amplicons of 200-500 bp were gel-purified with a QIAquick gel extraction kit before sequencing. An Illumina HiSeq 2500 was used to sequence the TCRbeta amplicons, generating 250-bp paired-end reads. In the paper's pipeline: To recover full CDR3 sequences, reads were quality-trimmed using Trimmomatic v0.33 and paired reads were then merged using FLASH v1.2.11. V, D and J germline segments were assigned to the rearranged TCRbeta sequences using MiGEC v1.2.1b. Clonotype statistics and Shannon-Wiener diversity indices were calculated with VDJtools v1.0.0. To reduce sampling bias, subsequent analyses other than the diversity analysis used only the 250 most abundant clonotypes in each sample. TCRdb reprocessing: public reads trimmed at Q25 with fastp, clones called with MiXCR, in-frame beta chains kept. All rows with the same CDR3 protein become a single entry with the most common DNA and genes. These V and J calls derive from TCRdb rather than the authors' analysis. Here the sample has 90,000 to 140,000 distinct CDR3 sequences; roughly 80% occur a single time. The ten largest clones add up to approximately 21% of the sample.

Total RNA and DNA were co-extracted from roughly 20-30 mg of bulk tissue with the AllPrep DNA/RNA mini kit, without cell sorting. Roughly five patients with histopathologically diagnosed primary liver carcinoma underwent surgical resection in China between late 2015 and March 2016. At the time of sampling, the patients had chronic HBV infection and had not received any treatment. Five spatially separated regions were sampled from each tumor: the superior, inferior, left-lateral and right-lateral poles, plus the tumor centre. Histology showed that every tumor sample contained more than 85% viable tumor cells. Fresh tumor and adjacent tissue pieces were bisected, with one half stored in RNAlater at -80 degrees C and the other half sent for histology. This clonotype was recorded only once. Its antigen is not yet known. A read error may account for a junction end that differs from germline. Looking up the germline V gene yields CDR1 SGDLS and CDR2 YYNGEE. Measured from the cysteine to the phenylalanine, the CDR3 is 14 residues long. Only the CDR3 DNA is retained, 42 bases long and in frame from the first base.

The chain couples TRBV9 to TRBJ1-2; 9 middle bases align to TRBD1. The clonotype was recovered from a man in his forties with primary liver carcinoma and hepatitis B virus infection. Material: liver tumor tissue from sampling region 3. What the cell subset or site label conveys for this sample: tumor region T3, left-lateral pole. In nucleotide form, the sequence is TGTGCCAGCAGCCTACAGGGGGCTTGGTATGGCTGCACCTTC. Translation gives CASSLQGAWYGCTF. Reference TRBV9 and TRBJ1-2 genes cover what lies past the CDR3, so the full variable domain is DSGVTQTPKHLITATGQRVTLRCSPRSGDLSVYWYQQSLDQGLQFLIQYYNGEERAKGNILERFSAQQFPDLHSELNLSSLELGDSALYFCASSLQGAWYGCTFGSGTRLTVV.